A single sample gave rise to the 5 T cell receptor beta chains below, sequenced in a study of vaccination effects on CD4 cells after COVID-19. These receptors have no known antigen. On day 10 of culture, CD4+ T cells were separated out. The assay was immunoSEQ multiplex PCR, and TCRdb's table has in-frame clones only and misses some. The sample gives more than 50,000 clones, about 80% of which show up once; around 3.3% is in the top ten. The sequencing here drew on CD4+ T cells from PBMCs cultured without peptide, taken before COVID-19 vaccination. The receptors were sampled from a human donor who received a COVID-19 vaccine.

A single count supports this clone. The chain recombines TRBV6-5 with TRBJ1-4; D perhaps matches TRBD1 (6 bases). In germline, CDR1 is MNHEY, CDR2 SVGAGI. The CDR3 loop spans 13 amino acids. Trimming removed 6 bases from V and 6 bases from J, with 11 bases in between. The DNA of the CDR3 is TGTGCCAGCAGCGAGACAGGTGATGAAAAACTGTTTTTT. It codes for CASSETGDEKLFF.

The chain combines TRBV18 with TRBJ1-3; unclear D gene. The CDR3 sequence is 14 residues long. Trimming shortened V by 3 bases and J by 8 bases, and 14 bases separated the two germline ends. CDR1 and CDR2 from the germline V gene are KGHSH and LQKENI. CDR3 residues: CASSPFSGTDTIYF. CDR3 DNA: TGTGCCAGCTCACCCTTCTCGGGAACGGACACCATATATTTT. The full variable domain, with the rest looked up from reference TRBV18 and TRBJ1-3, is NAGVMQNPRHLVRRRGQEARLRCSPMKGHSHVYWYRQLPEEGLKFMVYLQKENIIDESGMPKERFSAEFPKEGPSILRIQQVVRGDSAAYFCASSPFSGTDTIYFGEGSWLTVV.

The CDR3 region is CASWGDRAYKNEQYV. In nucleotides, the CDR3 is TGTGCCAGTTGGGGGGACAGGGCCTATAAGAACGAGCAGTACGTC. This chain connects TRBV19 to TRBJ2-7, with 9 nucleotides matching TRBD1. The junction had 13 bases not matched to a gene; V was cut back by 8 bases and J by 5 bases. The germline CDR1 and CDR2 sequences are LNHDA and SQIVND (reference sequence). The CDR3 contains 15 residues.

The chain recombines TRBV6-5 with TRBJ2-5, with 10 bases identical to TRBD2. The CDR3 loop spans 14 amino acids. With V trimmed by 7 bases and J by 1 base, 3 bases remained unmatched. In germline, CDR1 is MNHEY, CDR2 SVGAGI. The CDR3 reads CASMSGGGQETQYF. The CDR3 region has the DNA TGTGCCAGCATGAGCGGGGGGGGCCAAGAGACCCAGTACTTC.

This rearrangement joins TRBV5-1 to TRBJ1-4, with D unresolved. The CDR3 is made up of 16 amino acids. Germline V gene lookup returns CDR1 SGHRS and CDR2 YFSETQ. The V gene lost 4 bases and the J gene lost 4 bases, with 17 bases spanning the gap. The CDR3 DNA reads TGCGCCAGCAGCCTGAACCAGAGGACGCATAATGAAAAACTGTTTTTT. Translating gives CASSLNQRTHNEKLFF.